This T cell receptor (beta chain) is from a study of T cell repertoires in cytomegalovirus infection. Study results and limitations: HLA-C-restricted, CMV-specific TCR beta clonotypes were dominant ex vivo.

One entry per CDR3 protein results from TCRdb running MiXCR on the reads. Of about 830,000 distinct CDR3 sequences listed, roughly 33% are singletons. There are many counts of this clonotype. Its target is unknown. V trimming: 3 bases; J trimming: 6 bases; junction bases outside the gene matches: 9. Germline V gene data show CDR1 as SEHNR and CDR2 as FQNEAQ (reference sequence). CDR3 length equals 17 residues. The rearrangement joins TRBV7-9 to TRBJ2-2; 11 bases are a match to TRBD2. The sequencing used cultured CD8+ T cells from PBMCs, collected from culture after CMV antigen stimulation. This TCR was recovered from a human donor in good health (CMV status not recorded). Some clones in this sample may be carry-over from other donors' samples. The CDR3 here is CASSFRGLAVVAGELFF. CDR3 coding DNA: TGTGCCAGCAGCTTTCGGGGACTAGCGGTGGTGGCCGGGGAGCTGTTTTTT.